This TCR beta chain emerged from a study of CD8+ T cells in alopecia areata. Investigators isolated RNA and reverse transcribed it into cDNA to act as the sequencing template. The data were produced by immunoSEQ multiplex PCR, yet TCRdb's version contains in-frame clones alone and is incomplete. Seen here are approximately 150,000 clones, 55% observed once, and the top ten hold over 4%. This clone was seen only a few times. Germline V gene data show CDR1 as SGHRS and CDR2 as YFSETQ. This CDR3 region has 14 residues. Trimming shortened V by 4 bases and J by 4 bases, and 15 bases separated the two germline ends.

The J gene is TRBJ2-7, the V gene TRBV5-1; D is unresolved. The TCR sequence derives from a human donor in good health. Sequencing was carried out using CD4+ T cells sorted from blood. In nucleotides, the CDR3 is TGCGCCAGCAGCCCCGACGCCTTCAAGTACGAGCAGTACTTC. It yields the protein CASSPDAFKYEQYF.